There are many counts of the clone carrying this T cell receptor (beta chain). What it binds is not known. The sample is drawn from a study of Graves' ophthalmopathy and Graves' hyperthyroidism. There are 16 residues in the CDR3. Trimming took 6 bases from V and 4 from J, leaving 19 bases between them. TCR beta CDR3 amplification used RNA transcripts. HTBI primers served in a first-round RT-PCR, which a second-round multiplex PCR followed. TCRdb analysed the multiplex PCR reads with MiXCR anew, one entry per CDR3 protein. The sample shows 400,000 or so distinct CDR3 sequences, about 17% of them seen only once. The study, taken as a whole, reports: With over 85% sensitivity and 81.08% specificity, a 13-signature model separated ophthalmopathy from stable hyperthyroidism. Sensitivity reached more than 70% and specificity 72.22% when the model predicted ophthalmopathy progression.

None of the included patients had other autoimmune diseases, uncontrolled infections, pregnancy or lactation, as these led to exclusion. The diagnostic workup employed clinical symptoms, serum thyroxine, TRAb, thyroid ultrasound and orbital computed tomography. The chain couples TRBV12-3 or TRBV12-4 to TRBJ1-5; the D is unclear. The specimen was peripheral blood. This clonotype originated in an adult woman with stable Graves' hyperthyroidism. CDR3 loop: CASSPPGSGINQPQHF. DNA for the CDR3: TGTGCCAGCAGCCCACCGGGGTCCGGGATAAATCAGCCCCAGCATTTT.